The sequence of this T cell receptor beta chain was determined in a study of T cell changes during pregnancy in multiple sclerosis. TCRdb's copy holds only in-frame clones and misses some; the assay was immunoSEQ multiplex PCR. This table has under 55,000 clones, 93% appearing once. Germline CDR1 is MNHEY and CDR2 is SMNVEV (reference sequence). This CDR3 has 13 residues. Trimming left V 1 base short and J 5 bases short, with 5 bases between. This rearrangement joins TRBV27 to TRBJ2-2; D is undetermined. This receptor was obtained from a female donor with multiple sclerosis, enrolled in a pregnancy study. Sequenced here: peripheral blood, sampled in the second trimester of pregnancy. CDR3 residues: CASSLYTTGELFF. CDR3 bases: TGTGCCAGCAGTTTATATACAACCGGGGAGCTGTTTTTT.